This T cell receptor (beta chain) was documented in a study of blood T cell repertoires in COVID-19. Looking at the study overall: Nucleic acid was either cDNA or gDNA, and it came from T cells, B-cell-depleted T cells, or PBMCs.

As originally analysed: Researchers report that nucleated cell counts were estimated from reference gene primer amplification. TCRdb keeps only in-frame clones here, not all; method: immunoSEQ multiplex PCR. The V and J calls and clone size are taken from that table; D and trimming were inferred from the DNA. The sample includes roughly 200,000 clones, less than 90% of them seen just once. The CDR3 has 15 residues. Germline V gene lookup returns CDR1 LNHDA and CDR2 SQIVND (reference sequence). The junction had 6 bases not matched to a gene; V was cut back by 8 bases and J by 0 bases. The sequence was obtained from a woman of 80 years or more with active or convalescent COVID-19. The gene calls are TRBV19 and TRBJ2-1; 8 nucleotides agree with TRBD2. The sample consisted of peripheral blood. The CDR3: CASCGAGDSYNEQFF. CDR3 DNA: TGTGCCAGTTGTGGAGCGGGGGACTCCTACAATGAGCAGTTCTTC.